Below are 27 T cell receptor beta chains sequenced from a single sample in a study of blood T cells in healthy people across ages. Then a second PCR, running about 6 to 11 cycles, was carried out with a sample-barcoded 5' primer and a J-beta primer mix. TCRdb re-called the 5' RACE reads through MiXCR, storing one row per CDR3 protein. In the table there are hundreds of thousands of distinct CDR3 sequences, roughly 24% of which are singletons. These data are also associated with another study on T cells of mothers and their children.

The specimen was blood. These receptor sequences come from a boy younger than 18 in good health.

This clonotype was seen only a few times. The J gene is TRBJ2-5, the V gene TRBV10-2; D is possibly TRBD1 (5 bases). Germline assignment: CDR1 WSHSY and CDR2 SAAADI. The CDR3 contains 13 residues. V dropped 7 bases and J dropped 2 bases, with 11 bases sitting between them. The CDR3: CASTGPTQETQYF. The CDR3 DNA reads as TGCGCCAGCACAGGGCCGACGCAAGAGACCCAGTACTTC.

The rearrangement uses TRBV20-1 and TRBJ2-5, with 8 bases lining up with TRBD1. V was pared by 3 bases and J by 0 bases, with 3 bases of the junction left unmatched. CDR1 is DFQATT and CDR2 is SNEGSKA in the germline V gene (reference sequence). The length of the CDR3 is 14 residues. Here the CDR3 reads CSARQGAYQETQYF. For the CDR3, the DNA is TGCAGTGCTAGGCAGGGGGCGTACCAAGAGACCCAGTACTTC.

The chain is built from TRBV7-6 and TRBJ1-4, with 7 bases matching TRBD1. With 5 bases clipped from V and 8 bases from J, the junction kept 14 bases outside the gene matches. CDR3 size: 16 residues. Germline CDR1 is SGHVS and CDR2 is FNYEAQ. The CDR3 sequence is CASSPLGGSGGEKLFF. The DNA for the CDR3 is TGTGCCAGCAGCCCCCTAGGCGGGTCAGGGGGAGAAAAACTGTTTTTT.

There are a few counts of this clonotype. The chain carries TRBV5-1 and TRBJ2-5; 8 bases fit TRBD2. With 4 bases clipped from V and 0 bases from J, the junction kept 11 bases outside the gene matches. Germline CDR1 SGHRS, CDR2 YFSETQ. This CDR3 region has 17 residues. CDR3 loop: CASSPLGTSGNQETQYF. CDR3 in DNA: TGCGCCAGCAGCCCCCTCGGAACTAGCGGTAACCAAGAGACCCAGTACTTC.

This clonotype showed up just a few times. The genes are TRBV14 and TRBJ2-5; D is undetermined. The V gene's germline CDR1 is SGHDN and CDR2 FVKESK. With 4 bases removed from V and 2 bases from J, the gap between germline ends came to 11 bases. The CDR3 has 14 residues. In DNA form, the CDR3 reads TGTGCCAGCAGCCTCGGAAGCATGCAAGAGACCCAGTACTTC. It is translated as CASSLGSMQETQYF.

This clonotype was observed once. The V call is TRBV7-9, the J call TRBJ2-2; 7 nucleotides agree with TRBD1. V lost 6 bases and J lost 6; bases outside the gene matches: 7. Germline values: CDR1 SEHNR, CDR2 FQNEAQ (reference sequence). The CDR3 contains 14 residues. The CDR3 coding sequence is TGTGCCAGCAGTCCAGACAGGGTGGCCGGGGAGCTGTTTTTT. Its translation: CASSPDRVAGELFF.

This clonotype was found a few times. Germline is not matched at one junction end, which may reflect a read error. This sequence joins TRBV7-9 and TRBJ1-6; D may be TRBD1 (5 bases). The CDR3 is 16 amino acids. The germline gives CDR1 SEHNR, CDR2 FQNEAQ (reference sequence). CDR3 sequence reads: CVSSSPGGTSYSPLHF. CDR3 DNA: TGTGTCAGCAGCTCACCGGGGGGGACCTCCTATTCACCCCTCCACTTT.

This clonotype was picked up a small number of times. The chain links TRBV7-3 to TRBJ2-5, with TRBD2 matching over 10 bases. The J call is uncertain, as TRBJ2-1 better fits the DNA end. In germline, CDR1 is SGHTA, CDR2 FQGTGA. This CDR3 has 17 amino acids. For the CDR3, the DNA is TGTGCCAGCAGCTTAACCCCGACTAGCGGGCTCTACAATGAGCAGTTCTTC. It codes for CASSLTPTSGLYNEQFF.

The V call is TRBV2, the J call TRBJ2-6; D gene uncertain. V was cut by 5 bases and J by 1 base, with 9 bases left in between. Germline assignment: CDR1 SNHLY and CDR2 FYNNEI. The length of the CDR3 is 15 residues. CDR3 protein: CASSPGTSGANVLTF. In DNA, the CDR3 is TGTGCCAGCAGTCCCGGAACTTCTGGGGCCAACGTCCTGACTTTC.

The gene calls are TRBV2 and TRBJ2-5; TRBD2 matches 10 bases. Trimming at V came to 5 bases and at J to 4 bases, leaving 4 bases not matched to a gene. The CDR3 has 14 residues. The V gene's germline CDR1 is SNHLY and CDR2 FYNNEI. The CDR3 loop reads CASSWASGGETQYF. In DNA, the CDR3 is TGTGCCAGCAGTTGGGCTAGCGGGGGAGAGACCCAGTACTTC. Full variable domain (missing parts from reference TRBV2 and TRBJ2-5): EPEVTQTPSHQVTQMGQEVILRCVPISNHLYFYWYRQILGQKVEFLVSFYNNEISEKSEIFDDQFSVERPDGSNFTLKIRSTKLEDSAMYFCASSWASGGETQYFGPGTRLLVL.

This chain joins TRBV2 and TRBJ2-5; D unresolved. The CDR3 has 14 residues. The V and J ends lost 4 bases and 0 bases respectively, with 9 bases between them. CDR1 and CDR2 from the germline V gene are SNHLY and FYNNEI. CDR3 sequence (DNA): TGTGCCAGCAGTGGAACCTCGTACCAAGAGACCCAGTACTTC. Encoded protein: CASSGTSYQETQYF.

This clonotype was seen a few times. V and J are TRBV5-1 and TRBJ2-3; 10 positions match TRBD2. Unmatched junction bases numbered 13, after V lost 0 bases and J lost 6 bases. CDR3 length: 18 residues. Germline V gene lookup returns CDR1 SGHRS and CDR2 YFSETQ. The CDR3 loop is CASSLASLAGVSRDTQYF. In DNA, the CDR3 is TGCGCCAGCAGCTTGGCGTCCCTAGCGGGAGTATCACGGGATACGCAGTATTTT.

The V call is TRBV2, the J call TRBJ1-5; D ambiguous. This CDR3 is built from 15 residues. Germline values: CDR1 SNHLY, CDR2 FYNNEI. V lost 2 bases and J lost 7, with 15 bases in between. The CDR3 nucleotides read TGTGCCAGCAGTGAAAACTCCCCGGGGAGCCAGCCCCAGCATTTT. This translates into CASSENSPGSQPQHF.

This clonotype has more than one count but fewer than ten. This chain connects TRBV29-1 to TRBJ1-2; D not resolved. Trimming removed 4 bases from V and 2 bases from J, with 17 bases in between. The CDR3 totals 15 residues. CDR1 and CDR2 from the germline V gene are SQVTM and ANQGSEA. The CDR3: CSVAAPGASNYGYTF. The CDR3 DNA reads TGCAGCGTTGCGGCCCCCGGTGCCAGCAACTATGGCTACACCTTC.

The chain employs TRBV5-1 and TRBJ2-5; TRBD2 might be the D (5 bases). The J call could be wrong; TRBJ2-7 is a better fit for the DNA end. The CDR3 is 14 residues long. Germline lookup yields CDR1 SGHRS and CDR2 YFSETQ. The CDR3 sequence: CASSLRERYDEQYF. In DNA, the CDR3 is TGCGCCAGCAGCTTGAGGGAGAGGTATGACGAGCAGTACTTC.

This clonotype was observed a few times. The chain joins TRBV10-3 to TRBJ2-3; 10 positions agree with TRBD2. Germline assignment: CDR1 ENHRY and CDR2 SYGVKD. This CDR3 has 14 residues. The V and J ends lost 10 bases and 5 bases, in that order; junction bases with no gene match: 9. In DNA, the CDR3 is TGTGCCACCGTAAGCGGGGGGGCTCGAGATACGCAGTATTTT. Translated, it gives CATVSGGARDTQYF.

The gene calls are TRBV6-1 and TRBJ1-6, with D perhaps TRBD1 (5 bases). Trimming cost V 7 bases and J 8 bases, with 9 bases left between them. The CDR3 is 12 amino acids. The germline CDR1 and CDR2 sequences are MNHNS and SASEGT. The CDR3 DNA reads TGTGCCAGCACAGACAGCTATTCACCCCTCCACTTT. Protein sequence: CASTDSYSPLHF.

This clonotype was observed at least ten times. V gene TRBV6-2 or TRBV6-3 combines with J gene TRBJ2-7; D assignment may be TRBD1 or TRBD2 (5 bases each). Germline V gene sequence: CDR1 MNHEY, CDR2 SVGEGT. This CDR3 region has 12 residues. The V gene lost 2 bases and the J gene lost 9 bases, with 11 bases spanning the gap. CDR3 in DNA: TGTGCCAGCAGTTACACCCGGGACGGGCAGTACTTC. Amino acids: CASSYTRDGQYF.

This clonotype has a handful of counts. The rearrangement links TRBV18 to TRBJ1-1, with 11 bases fitting TRBD1. This CDR3 spans 16 amino acids. Germline CDR1 reads KGHSH; CDR2 reads LQKENI. V lost 6 bases and J lost 3; bases outside the gene matches: 9. The CDR3: CASSPVWGQGDTEAFF. The CDR3 DNA follows: TGTGCCAGCTCCCCCGTTTGGGGACAGGGGGACACTGAAGCTTTCTTT.

Concerning this clonotype itself: One end of the junction does not line up with germline, which may come from a read error. The chain carries TRBV7-2 and TRBJ2-5, with TRBD2 matching 10 bases. The germline gives CDR1 SGHTA, CDR2 FQGNSA. The length of the CDR3 is 16 residues. The chain's CDR3 is CAGSRGSGGVQETQYF. The DNA of the CDR3 is TGTGCCGGCAGCCGTGGAAGCGGGGGGGTACAAGAGACCCAGTACTTC.

This clonotype has more than one count but fewer than ten. This chain connects TRBV4-1 to TRBJ2-3, with D possibly called TRBD1 or TRBD2 (6 bases each). The CDR3 has 16 residues. V shed 4 bases and J shed 1 base, with 15 bases lying between them. CDR1 MGHRA and CDR2 YSYEKL come from the germline V gene. The CDR3 loop is CASSPSRGPRTDTQYF. The CDR3 DNA is TGCGCCAGCAGCCCTTCCCGGGGGCCCCGCACAGATACGCAGTATTTT.

This clonotype has only a few counts. The CDR3 here is CASSFGAGRDDEQYF. The CDR3, as DNA: TGTGCCAGCAGCTTCGGGGCGGGGAGGGATGACGAGCAGTACTTC. This rearrangement joins TRBV7-9 to TRBJ2-7; TRBD2 matches at 7 bases. The CDR3 runs 15 residues. Germline trimming cut 3 bases from V and 5 bases from J; bases unmatched to any gene: 10. The V gene's germline CDR1 is SEHNR and CDR2 FQNEAQ (reference sequence). Variable domain in full (rest from reference TRBV7-9 and TRBJ2-7): DTGVSQNPRHKITKRGQNVTFRCDPISEHNRLYWYRQTLGQGPEFLTYFQNEAQLEKSRLLSDRFSAERPKGSFSTLEIQRTEQGDSAMYLCASSFGAGRDDEQYFGPGTRLTVT.

The chain employs TRBV5-6 and TRBJ1-2; TRBD1 aligns across 9 bases. CDR1 and CDR2 from the germline V gene are SGHDT and YYEEEE. The V segment lost 3 bases and the J segment 2 bases; nucleotides outside the gene matches: 2. The CDR3 is made up of 14 amino acids. The CDR3 reads CASSWGQGNYGYTF. DNA of the CDR3: TGTGCCAGCAGCTGGGGACAGGGAAACTATGGCTACACCTTC.

This clonotype has just a few counts. The rearrangement joins TRBV7-2 to TRBJ2-5; D not certain. The better agreement between TRBJ2-7 and the DNA end casts doubt on the J call. The CDR3 is made up of 13 amino acids. CDR1 is SGHTA, CDR2 FQGNSA, per germline. CDR3 bases: TGTGCCAGCAGCCATACGGCCGTCTACGAGCAGTACTTC. The encoded protein is CASSHTAVYEQYF.

As to this clonotype: The junction departs from germline at one end; a sequencing error may be responsible. The chain carries TRBV12-3 or TRBV12-4 and TRBJ2-7; TRBD1 matches at 7 bases. CDR3 length: 16 residues. CDR3 amino acids: CASSLDDRVPAYGQYF. The DNA of the CDR3 is TGTGCCAGCAGCCTCGATGACAGGGTCCCTGCCTACGGGCAGTACTTC.

A few counts support this clonotype. The genes are TRBV7-6 and TRBJ1-1; D not resolved. Germline V gene sequence: CDR1 SGHVS, CDR2 FNYEAQ. The CDR3 has 16 amino acids. V lost 1 base, J lost 4 bases, and 16 bases lay in between. DNA for the CDR3: TGTGCCAGCAGCTTAGACTCGTCTCCCCGGGGCACTGAAGCTTTCTTT. Translated: CASSLDSSPRGTEAFF.

This chain joins TRBV6-1 and TRBJ2-4; 11 bases align to TRBD2. CDR1 is MNHNS and CDR2 is SASEGT in the germline V gene. This CDR3 region has 19 residues. V lost 7 bases and J lost 0; bases outside the gene matches: 14. The CDR3 sequence: CASKRQGTSGSLAKNIQYF. The CDR3 bases are TGTGCCAGCAAGCGTCAGGGTACTAGCGGGAGCCTAGCCAAAAACATTCAGTACTTC.